The TCR beta chain under discussion was sequenced for a study of shared T cell receptors in the human thymus (dated by TCRdb to about 2021). In the study overall: The study investigated the way shared, self-reactive T-cell receptor alpha chains are produced in the human thymus.

Note on this clone: Its antigen remains undetermined. Per-nucleotide qualities are absent, and no much larger clonotype sits a single base away.

According to the germline V gene, CDR1 reads MGHRA and CDR2 reads YSYEKL. The germline V end is reduced by 3 bases and the J end by 3 bases; junction bases left unmatched: 2. From cysteine to phenylalanine, the CDR3 is 17 amino acids long. The only DNA kept is the CDR3, 51 bases in frame from the first base. The protocol used for the library was the immunoSEQ multiplex PCR assay. TCRdb holds this immuneACCESS table with in-frame rearrangements only. Some clones are missing; in checked studies, unresolved V genes explain under half, and the rest has no known cause. The sample yields about 610,000 clones; 70% to 90% were counted once. About 0.01% of the sample belongs to the ten largest clones. These data were also reused for a study on human thymus T cells. The second paper states: The donors were immunologically healthy infants in Finland who had open corrective cardiac surgery for congenital heart defects. The thymus tissue came from surgical resects taken out during corrective cardiac surgery. V and J gene segment usage appeared biased in both thymic and peripheral blood repertoires. The related research found that thymic TCR repertoires overlapped highly between unrelated individuals. TCR alpha and beta repertoires from fewer than ten infant thymus samples and a few related peripheral blood samples were characterized in the study. Donor ages ranging from roughly 6 to 244 days were recorded, and about six male and a couple of female infants were included in the cohort. Thymocytes were freed from the tissue by mechanical means and kept at -70 degrees C as pellets of roughly 8.5-31 million cells. A QIAsymphony instrument was used to extract genomic DNA from the frozen cell pellets. The immunoSEQ multiplex PCR assay was used to amplify the TCRB and TCRAD loci from a standardized amount of quality-controlled genomic DNA. The amplicons spanned the V(D)J region and were long enough to cover the CDR3 and allow V and J genes to be identified. The amplicons were sequenced on an Illumina platform via the commercial immunoSEQ service. Primer bias and sequencing errors were corrected using previously described methods, and TCRAD and TCRB definitions followed the IMGT database. Repertoires were analysed with immunoSEQ Analyzer 3.0 and VDJTools, covering basic statistics, V/J segment usage, diversity estimates, rarefaction and pairwise overlap. Chao1, ChaoE, Efron-Thisted, Shannon and inverse Simpson indices were used to estimate diversity, which was also estimated on datasets down-sampled to the smallest sample. Repertoire overlap was determined by strict matching of CDR3 nucleotide sequence, V gene and J gene, and Jaccard-based multidimensional scaling clustering was applied. Thymus samples yielded on average roughly 790,000 unique TCRB clonotypes, compared with around 91,000 from blood samples.

Sequencing was carried out using thymocytes. The rearrangement joined TRBV4-1 to TRBJ2-1, and TRBD2 aligns with 16 junction nucleotides. The sequence derives from a boy under three years old with a congenital heart defect. Donor details come from another sample of the same person, matched by shared clones. The encoded CDR3 is CASSQGLAGGGYNEQFF. The bases read TGCGCCAGCAGCCAGGGACTAGCGGGAGGGGGCTACAATGAGCAGTTCTTC.